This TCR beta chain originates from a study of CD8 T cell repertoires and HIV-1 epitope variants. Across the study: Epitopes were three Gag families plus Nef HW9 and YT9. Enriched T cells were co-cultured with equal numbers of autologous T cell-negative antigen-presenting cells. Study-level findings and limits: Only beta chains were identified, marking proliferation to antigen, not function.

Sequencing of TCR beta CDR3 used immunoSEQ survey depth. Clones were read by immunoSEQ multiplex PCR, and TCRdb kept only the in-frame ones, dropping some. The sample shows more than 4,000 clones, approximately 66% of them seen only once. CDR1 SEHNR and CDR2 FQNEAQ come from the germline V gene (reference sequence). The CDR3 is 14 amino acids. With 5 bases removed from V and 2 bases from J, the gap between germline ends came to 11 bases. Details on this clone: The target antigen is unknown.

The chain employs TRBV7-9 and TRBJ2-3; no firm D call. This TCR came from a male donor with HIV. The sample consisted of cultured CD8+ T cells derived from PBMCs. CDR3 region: CASSQEFNTDTQYF. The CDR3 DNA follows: TGTGCCAGCAGCCAGGAGTTCAACACAGATACGCAGTATTTT.